These 4 T cell receptor beta chains share one sample of origin, sequenced in a study of blood T cell repertoires in COVID-19. Produced via immunoSEQ multiplex PCR; TCRdb's table is partial and in-frame only. The table shows fewer than 70,000 clones, with approximately 80% occurring only once. Source material: peripheral blood. The receptors here all came from an elderly woman with acute or convalescent COVID-19.

The J gene is TRBJ1-2, the V gene TRBV2, with a possible D match to TRBD1 (5 bases). The V gene's germline CDR1 is SNHLY and CDR2 FYNNEI. CDR3 size: 16 residues. Trimming took off 6 bases at V and 2 bases at J, with 19 bases between the two ends. The DNA of the CDR3 is TGTGCCAGCAGCGGACTAACGACAGACCCCAACTATGGCTACACCTTC. Residues: CASSGLTTDPNYGYTF. Combining the CDR3 with reference TRBV2 and TRBJ1-2 gives the whole variable domain EPEVTQTPSHQVTQMGQEVILRCVPISNHLYFYWYRQILGQKVEFLVSFYNNEISEKSEIFDDQFSVERPDGSNFTLKIRSTKLEDSAMYFCASSGLTTDPNYGYTFGSGTRLTVV.

The CDR3 DNA reads as TGTGCCAGCAGTTATTGGCGGGGGGGAAGACCGAACACTGAAGCTTTCTTT. Its translation: CASSYWRGGRPNTEAFF. The chain carries TRBV6-9 and TRBJ1-1; a possible D gene is TRBD1 (5 bases). The CDR3 is 17 residues long. From germline, CDR1 is MNHGY and CDR2 SVAAGI. Trimming cost V 1 base and J 1 base, with 16 bases left between them.

This rearrangement joins TRBV27 to TRBJ2-3; TRBD2 aligns across 10 bases. The germline gives CDR1 MNHEY, CDR2 SMNVEV (reference sequence). Trimming at V came to 5 bases and at J to 5 bases, leaving 7 bases not matched to a gene. The CDR3 totals 15 residues. In nucleotides, the CDR3 is TGTGCCAGCAGTGCCATAGCGGGGGGCAGAGATACGCAGTATTTT. Translated: CASSAIAGGRDTQYF.

The gene calls are TRBV19 and TRBJ2-7; D is unclear. Per the germline V gene, CDR1 is LNHDA and CDR2 is SQIVND (reference sequence). Trimming removed 1 base at V and 6 bases at J, with 10 bases between. The CDR3 sequence is 13 residues long. The CDR3 region has the DNA TGTGCCAGTAGTATAGGTTTGGAGAGCGAGCAGTACTTC. Translation gives CASSIGLESEQYF.